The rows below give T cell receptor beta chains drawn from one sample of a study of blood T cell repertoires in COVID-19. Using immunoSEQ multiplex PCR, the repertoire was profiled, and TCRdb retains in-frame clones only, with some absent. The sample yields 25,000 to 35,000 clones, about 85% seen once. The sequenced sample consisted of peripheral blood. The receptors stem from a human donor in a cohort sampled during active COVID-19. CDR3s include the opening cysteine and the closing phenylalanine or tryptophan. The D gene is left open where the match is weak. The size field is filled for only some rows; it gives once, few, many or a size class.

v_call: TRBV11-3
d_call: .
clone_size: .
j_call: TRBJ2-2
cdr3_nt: TGTGCCAGCAGCTGGGAGAGTAGTACCGGGGAGCTGTTTTTT
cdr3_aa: CASSWESSTGELFF

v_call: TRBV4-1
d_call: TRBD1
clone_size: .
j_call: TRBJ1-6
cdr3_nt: TGCGCCAGCAGCCCAGATCCGGGACAGGGGATAATACCCCTCCACTTT
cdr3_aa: CASSPDPGQGIIPLHF

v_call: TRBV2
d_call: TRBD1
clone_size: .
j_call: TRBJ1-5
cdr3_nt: TGTGCCAGCAGGGACAGGACCAATCAGCCCCAGCATTTT
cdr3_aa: CASRDRTNQPQHF

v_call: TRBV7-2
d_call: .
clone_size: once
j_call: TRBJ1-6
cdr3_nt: TGTGCCAGCAGCTTAGTACCACCGGGACAATCGAGCTATAATTCACCCCTCCACTTT
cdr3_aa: CASSLVPPGQSSYNSPLHF

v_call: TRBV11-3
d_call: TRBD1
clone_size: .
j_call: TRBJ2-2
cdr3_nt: TGTGCCAGCAGCTCTCGACAGGGGAGCACCGGGGAGCTGTTTTTT
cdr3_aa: CASSSRQGSTGELFF

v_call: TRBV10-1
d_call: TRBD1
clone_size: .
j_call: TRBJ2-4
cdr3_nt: TGCGCCAGCAGTGCCCACAGGGGGCCAGCCCGAGGTTCAGCCAAAAACATTCAGTACTTC
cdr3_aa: CASSAHRGPARGSAKNIQYF

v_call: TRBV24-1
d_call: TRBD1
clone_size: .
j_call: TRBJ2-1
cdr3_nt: TGTGCCACCAGTGACAAGGGACAGGGGGCCTACAATGAGCAGTTCTTC
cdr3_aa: CATSDKGQGAYNEQFF

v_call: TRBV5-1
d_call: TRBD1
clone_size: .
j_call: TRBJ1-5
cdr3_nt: TGCGCCAGCAGCTTGGAGGGGGCAAGCAATCAGCCCCAGCATTTT
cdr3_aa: CASSLEGASNQPQHF

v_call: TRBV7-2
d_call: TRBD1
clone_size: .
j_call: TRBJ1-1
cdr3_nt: TGTGCCAGCAGCTTAGTGGTACGGGGACAGGGCGAAGCTTTCTTT
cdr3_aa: CASSLVVRGQGEAFF

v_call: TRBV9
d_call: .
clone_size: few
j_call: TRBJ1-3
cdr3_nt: TGTGCCAGCTCCCTCGGGGGTTTGACTGGAAACACCATATATTTT
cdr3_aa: CASSLGGLTGNTIYF

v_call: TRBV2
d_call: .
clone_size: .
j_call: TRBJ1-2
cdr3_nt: TGTGCCAGCAGTGTATTGAGCTATGGCTACACCTTC
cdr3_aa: CASSVLSYGYTF

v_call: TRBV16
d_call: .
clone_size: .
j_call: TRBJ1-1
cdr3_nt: TGTGCCAGCAGCCCGACAGTGGGCTCTGAAGCTTTCTTT
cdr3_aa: CASSPTVGSEAFF

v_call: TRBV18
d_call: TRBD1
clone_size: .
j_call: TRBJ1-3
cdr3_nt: TGTGCCAGCTCACCTACCGGGACAGGAACTGGAAACACCATATATTTT
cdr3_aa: CASSPTGTGTGNTIYF

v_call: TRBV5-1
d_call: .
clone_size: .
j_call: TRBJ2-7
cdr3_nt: TGCGCCAGCAGCTTTGGAGACAGGTTCTACGAGCAGTACTTC
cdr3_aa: CASSFGDRFYEQYF

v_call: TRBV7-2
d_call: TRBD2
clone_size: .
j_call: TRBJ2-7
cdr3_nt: TGTGCCAGCAGACGTAGCGGGAGCTCCTACGAGCAGTACTTC
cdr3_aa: CASRRSGSSYEQYF

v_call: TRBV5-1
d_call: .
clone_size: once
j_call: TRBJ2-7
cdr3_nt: TGCGCCAGCAGCTTAGGCGGGGACAGACCCTACGAGCAGTACTTC
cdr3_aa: CASSLGGDRPYEQYF

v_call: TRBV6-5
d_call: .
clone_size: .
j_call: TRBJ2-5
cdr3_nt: TGTGCCAGCAGTTACAGCTGGCAAGAGACCCAGTACTTC
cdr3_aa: CASSYSWQETQYF

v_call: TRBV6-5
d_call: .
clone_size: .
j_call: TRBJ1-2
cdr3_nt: TGTGCCAGCAGTTACTCGGCAGCTAACTATGGCTACACCTTC
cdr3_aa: CASSYSAANYGYTF

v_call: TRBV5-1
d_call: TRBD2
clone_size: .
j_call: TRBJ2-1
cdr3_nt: TGCGCCAGCAGCTTGGGTGGTAGCGGGAGAGCCCCCTACAATGAGCAGTTCTTC
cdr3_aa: CASSLGGSGRAPYNEQFF

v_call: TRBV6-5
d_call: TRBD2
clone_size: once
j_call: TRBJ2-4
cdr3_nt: TGTGCCAGCAGTTACCGGGAGGGAAACATTCAGTACTTC
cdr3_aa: CASSYREGNIQYF

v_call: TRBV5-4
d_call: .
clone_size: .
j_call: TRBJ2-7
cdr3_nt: TGTGCCAGCAGCTTGTACAGGAGCTCCTACGAGCAGTACTTC
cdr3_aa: CASSLYRSSYEQYF

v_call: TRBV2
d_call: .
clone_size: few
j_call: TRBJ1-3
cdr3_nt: TGTGCCAGCAGTGAAGCGTCGAGCTCTGGAAACACCATATATTTT
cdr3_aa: CASSEASSSGNTIYF

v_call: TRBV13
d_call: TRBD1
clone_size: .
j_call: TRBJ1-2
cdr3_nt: TGTGCCAGCAGCTCGGACAGGGGGTTTGGCTACACCTTC
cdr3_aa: CASSSDRGFGYTF

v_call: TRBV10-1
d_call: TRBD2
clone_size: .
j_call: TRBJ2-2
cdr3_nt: TGCGCCAGCAGTGTTGGCGGGAGGGCCAGCGGGGAGCTGTTTTTT
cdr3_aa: CASSVGGRASGELFF

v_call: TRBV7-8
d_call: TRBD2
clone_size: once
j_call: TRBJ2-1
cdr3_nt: TGTGCCAGCAGCCAGGGGACTAGCGAGGCATATGAGCAGTTCTTC
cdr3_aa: CASSQGTSEAYEQFF

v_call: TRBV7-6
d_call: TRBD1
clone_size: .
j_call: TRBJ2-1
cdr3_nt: TGTGCCAGCAGCCAAGGACAGGGTTTGAGCTCCTACAATGAGCAGTTCTTC
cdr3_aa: CASSQGQGLSSYNEQFF

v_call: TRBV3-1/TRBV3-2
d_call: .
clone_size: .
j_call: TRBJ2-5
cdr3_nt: TGTGCCAGCAGCCAAGGGACTTGGCCGGAGACCCAGTACTTC
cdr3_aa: CASSQGTWPETQYF

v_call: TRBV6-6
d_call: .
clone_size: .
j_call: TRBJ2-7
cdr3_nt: TGTGCCAGCAGACAGGGTTACGAGCAGTACTTC
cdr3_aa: CASRQGYEQYF

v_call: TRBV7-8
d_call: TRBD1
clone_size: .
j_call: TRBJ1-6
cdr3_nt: TGTGCCAGCAGCTTAGTCCCAGCTAGGGGACAGGTTAATAATTCACCCCTCTACTTT
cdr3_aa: CASSLVPARGQVNNSPLYF

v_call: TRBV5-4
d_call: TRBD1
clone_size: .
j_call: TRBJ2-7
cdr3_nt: TGTGCCAGCAGCCCCACCTCCGGGACAGGGGGCGAGCAGTACTTC
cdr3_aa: CASSPTSGTGGEQYF

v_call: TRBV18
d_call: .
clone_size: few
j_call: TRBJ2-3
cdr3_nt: TGTGCCAGCTCACCATTCCCGAGCACAGATACGCAGTATTTT
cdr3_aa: CASSPFPSTDTQYF

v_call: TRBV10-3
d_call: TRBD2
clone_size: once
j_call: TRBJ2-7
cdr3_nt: TGTGCCATCAGTGGGTCGGGGGGACTAGCGGCCTTAGAGCAGTACTTC
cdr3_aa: CAISGSGGLAALEQYF

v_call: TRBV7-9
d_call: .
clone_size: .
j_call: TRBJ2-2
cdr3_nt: TGTGCCAGCAGCTTACCGCTGACAGCAACAGGGAACACCGGGGAGCTGTTTTTT
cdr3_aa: CASSLPLTATGNTGELFF